The 15 T cell receptor beta chains presented below share a single source sample, sequenced in a study of blood T cell repertoires in COVID-19. The data were produced by immunoSEQ multiplex PCR, yet TCRdb's version contains in-frame clones alone and is incomplete. The sample records 250,000 to 350,000 clones, about 90% being singletons. Sequenced: PBMCs or T cells enriched from blood (not recorded which). These receptors originate from a woman under 30 with acute COVID-19.

This chain uses TRBV4-1 with TRBJ2-7; D perhaps matches TRBD1 (6 bases). Looked up from germline, CDR1 is MGHRA and CDR2 is YSYEKL. The V and J ends lost 1 base and 4 bases respectively, with 17 bases between them. This CDR3 spans 16 amino acids. The CDR3 spells CASSQGIDRNNYEQYF. The CDR3 DNA follows: TGCGCCAGCAGCCAAGGTATAGACAGGAATAATTACGAGCAGTACTTC.

The rearrangement joins TRBV6-5 to TRBJ2-7; possible D gene TRBD2, 6 bases. Germline CDR1 reads MNHEY; CDR2 reads SVGAGI. The CDR3 spans 15 residues. V lost 6 bases and J lost 4, with 19 bases in between. Written as DNA, the CDR3 is TGTGCCAGCAGCCAAGGCGGGGAGAAGGGGTACGAGCAGTACTTC. As protein: CASSQGGEKGYEQYF.

This clone was counted only a few times. V and J are TRBV18 and TRBJ1-1; D remains ambiguous. V lost 3 bases and J lost 7, with 12 bases in between. Germline CDR1 KGHSH, CDR2 LQKENI. The CDR3 contains 13 residues. Here the CDR3 reads CASSPSQVGEAFF. For the CDR3, the DNA is TGTGCCAGCTCACCCAGCCAGGTCGGTGAAGCTTTCTTT.

This chain joins TRBV21-1 and TRBJ1-3. TRBV21-1 is recorded as a pseudogene. The CDR3 is made up of 14 amino acids. CDR3 loop: CASSAGGGSSPLSF. For the CDR3, the DNA is TGTGCCAGCAGCGCGGGGGGGGGTTCCAGTCCCTTGAGTTTT.

The J gene is TRBJ2-1, the V gene TRBV28; a weak D match, TRBD2 (5 bases). Germline V CDR1 and CDR2: MDHEN, SYDVKM. The CDR3 totals 15 residues. V was pared by 6 bases and J by 5 bases, with 17 bases between. CDR3 nucleotides: TGTGCCAGCAGCCTCTCGCGGGCCGGAAACAATGAGCAGTTCTTC. The encoded protein is CASSLSRAGNNEQFF.

J is TRBJ2-1 and V is TRBV27; D might be TRBD2 (6 bases). From germline, CDR1 is MNHEY and CDR2 SMNVEV (reference sequence). This CDR3 has 16 residues. Between the trimmed V and J ends, which lost 5 bases and 1 base, there was a span of 15 bases. DNA of the CDR3: TGTGCCAGCAGTAGTAGGACCGCGGGGTCCTACAATGAGCAGTTCTTC. Translating gives CASSSRTAGSYNEQFF.

The chain combines TRBV28 with TRBJ1-2; D gene uncertain. CDR1 MDHEN and CDR2 SYDVKM come from the germline V gene. Trimming took off 6 bases at V and 4 bases at J, with 15 bases between the two ends. This CDR3 has 14 amino acids. This CDR3 reads CASSFRGGGYGYTF. The DNA of the CDR3 is TGTGCCAGCAGCTTTCGGGGTGGCGGCTATGGCTACACCTTC.

This clone turned up a few times. The chain recombines TRBV28 with TRBJ1-1, with D possibly TRBD1 on 5 matching bases. The CDR3 runs to 15 residues. Germline V gene lookup returns CDR1 MDHEN and CDR2 SYDVKM. Between the trimmed V and J ends, which lost 2 bases and 2 bases, there was a span of 12 bases. In DNA, the CDR3 is TGTGCCAGCAGTTTAGTAGGACATTATAACACTGAAGCTTTCTTT. Protein sequence: CASSLVGHYNTEAFF.

This chain links TRBV2 with TRBJ2-2, with unresolved D. The germline V and J ends were trimmed by 7 bases and 0 bases, with 12 bases remaining between them. This CDR3 contains 15 residues. In germline, CDR1 is SNHLY, CDR2 FYNNEI. CDR3 DNA: TGTGCCAGCATGCTGGGTAGCACGAACACCGGGGAGCTGTTTTTT. Encoded protein: CASMLGSTNTGELFF. Using reference TRBV2 and TRBJ2-2 for the parts outside the CDR3, the full variable domain is EPEVTQTPSHQVTQMGQEVILRCVPISNHLYFYWYRQILGQKVEFLVSFYNNEISEKSEIFDDQFSVERPDGSNFTLKIRSTKLEDSAMYFCASMLGSTNTGELFFGEGSRLTVL.

The chain has TRBV9 and TRBJ2-7; D unresolved. The CDR3 is made up of 13 amino acids. The V end was cut by 2 bases, the J end by 4 bases, with 10 bases between. Germline CDR1 reads SGDLS; CDR2 reads YYNGEE. The CDR3 loop reads CASSVAGVYEQYF. The CDR3 DNA reads as TGTGCCAGCAGCGTGGCTGGTGTTTACGAGCAGTACTTC.

This clone has only a few counts. The chain combines TRBV6-5 with TRBJ1-2; D is perhaps TRBD1 (6 bases). The CDR3 has 12 residues. Germline assignment: CDR1 MNHEY and CDR2 SVGAGI. Between the trimmed V and J ends, which lost 6 bases and 5 bases, there was a span of 10 bases. CDR3 amino acids: CASSYQGYGYTF. CDR3 bases: TGTGCCAGCAGCTACCAGGGGTATGGCTACACCTTC.

The V gene is TRBV24-1, the J gene TRBJ2-2; D is perhaps TRBD2 (6 bases). Trimming took 4 bases from V and 0 from J, leaving 14 bases between them. CDR3 length: 17 residues. Per germline, CDR1 KGHDR and CDR2 SFDVKD. This CDR3 is CATSEPGVAANTGELFF. The CDR3 nucleotides read TGTGCCACCAGTGAACCCGGGGTAGCGGCGAACACCGGGGAGCTGTTTTTT.

The chain carries TRBV19 and TRBJ2-7; TRBD2 agrees at 11 bases. Losses at the gene ends were 6 bases for V and 2 bases for J; bases not matched to a gene: 12. Germline-derived CDR1 and CDR2 are LNHDA and SQIVND (reference sequence). This CDR3 is 17 amino acids long. CDR3 nucleotide sequence: TGTGCCAGTAGAGTTTTCAGCGGGACTAGCGGCGCCTACGAGCAGTACTTC. As protein: CASRVFSGTSGAYEQYF. The full variable domain, its missing parts supplied by reference TRBV19 and TRBJ2-7, is DGGITQSPKYLFRKEGQNVTLSCEQNLNHDAMYWYRQDPGQGLRLIYYSQIVNDFQKGDIAEGYSVSREKKESFPLTVTSAQKNPTAFYLCASRVFSGTSGAYEQYFGPGTRLTVT.

The chain recombines TRBV21-1 with TRBJ2-7; the table's D call, TRBD1, has no DNA check behind it. TRBV21-1 counts as a pseudogene. The CDR3 totals 16 residues. The CDR3 loop is CASSKGGRDRGFEQYF. As DNA, the CDR3 is TGTGCCAGCAGCAAAGGGGGGCGGGACAGGGGCTTCGAGCAGTACTTC.

J is TRBJ1-2 and V is TRBV30; the D gene is possibly TRBD1 (6 bases). CDR1 and CDR2 (germline): GTSNPN, SVGIG (reference sequence). This CDR3 comprises 14 residues. Between the trimmed V and J ends, which lost 1 base and 6 bases, there was a span of 15 bases. The CDR3 is CAWSGTGTSNGYTF. CDR3 DNA sequence: TGTGCCTGGAGTGGGACCGGGACATCAAATGGCTACACCTTC.